One and the same sample provided the 29 T cell receptor beta chains below, sequenced in a study of CD8 T cells in Susac syndrome. Roughly 0.45 to 1 ug RNA was reverse transcribed with random hexamers. TCRdb reprocessed the immunoSEQ multiplex PCR reads via MiXCR and lists one record per CDR3 protein. The profile shows 150,000 to 200,000 distinct CDR3 sequences, approximately 95% of them singletons. Source material: CD4+ T cells from PBMCs. These receptors all stem from a human donor with Susac syndrome.

The V gene is TRBV12-3 or TRBV12-4, the J gene TRBJ2-7; D is possibly TRBD2 (5 bases). The length of the CDR3 is 15 residues. Trimming removed 6 bases from V and 3 bases from J, with 18 bases in between. The CDR3 reads CASSPHSAGLYEQYF. CDR3 DNA: TGTGCCAGCAGCCCCCACTCGGCGGGTCTCTACGAGCAGTACTTC.

J is TRBJ1-4 and V is TRBV14; D is possibly TRBD1 (5 bases). This CDR3 has 14 amino acids. Germline CDR1 and CDR2: SGHDN and FVKESK. Trimming left V 2 bases short and J 7 bases short, with 11 bases between. The CDR3 bases are TGTGCCAGCAGCCAACTCGGGACGTCTGAAAAACTGTTTTTT. Translating gives CASSQLGTSEKLFF.

J is TRBJ2-3 and V is TRBV6-5; D gene uncertain. The CDR3 is 14 residues long. With 5 bases removed from V and 4 bases from J, the gap between germline ends came to 13 bases. Germline V gene lookup returns CDR1 MNHEY and CDR2 SVGAGI. The CDR3 DNA reads as TGTGCCAGCAGTACCGCTCAGCCCTCAGATACGCAGTATTTT. It codes for CASSTAQPSDTQYF.

This rearrangement joins TRBV12-3 or TRBV12-4 to TRBJ1-4; TRBD1 aligns across 7 bases. CDR3 length: 15 residues. Germline trimming cut 5 bases from V and 7 bases from J; bases unmatched to any gene: 10. The DNA of the CDR3 is TGTGCCAGCAGTCCCCGAGACAGGGAGGGTGAAAAACTGTTTTTT. This translates into CASSPRDREGEKLFF.

The CDR3 loop reads CASDVGGGLPGNTIYF. The CDR3 bases are TGTGCCAGCGATGTTGGTGGAGGGCTCCCTGGAAACACCATATATTTT. This chain links TRBV12-3 or TRBV12-4 with TRBJ1-3; D unresolved. This CDR3 has 16 residues. V shed 8 bases and J shed 2 bases, with 19 bases lying between them.

This clonotype was observed once. This rearrangement joins TRBV30 to TRBJ2-7; D call uncertain. In germline, CDR1 is GTSNPN, CDR2 SVGIG (reference sequence). This CDR3 region has 11 residues. Trimming cost V 3 bases and J 4 bases, with 7 bases left between them. The CDR3 DNA is TGTGCCTGGAGGGCTCAATACGAGCAGTACTTC. As protein: CAWRAQYEQYF.

The chain recombines TRBV12-3 or TRBV12-4 with TRBJ2-2, with unresolved D. The germline V and J ends were trimmed by 8 bases and 3 bases, with 4 bases remaining between them. The CDR3 covers 11 residues. The CDR3 bases are TGTGCCAGCCGACACACCGGGGAGCTGTTTTTT. It is translated as CASRHTGELFF.

The chain couples TRBV30 to TRBJ2-1; 8 nucleotides line up with TRBD2. CDR1 is GTSNPN, CDR2 SVGIG, per germline (reference sequence). The CDR3 is 11 residues long. J gave up 15 bases and V 7 bases, and 11 bases lay outside the gene matches. The CDR3 loop reads CAFSPPGGGFF. In DNA, the CDR3 is TGTGCCTTCTCCCCCCCCGGGGGGGGGTTCTTC.

The chain recombines TRBV20-1 with TRBJ2-1; D might be TRBD2 (5 bases). The CDR3 runs to 17 residues. The V gene's germline CDR1 is DFQATT and CDR2 SNEGSKA (reference sequence). The V and J ends lost 4 bases and 7 bases respectively, with 26 bases between them. The CDR3 spells CSANPFTAPYGNNEQFF. Written as DNA, the CDR3 is TGCAGTGCTAACCCTTTTACAGCTCCATACGGGAATAATGAGCAGTTCTTC.

This chain uses TRBV28 with TRBJ2-1, with TRBD1 identical over 8 bases. The CDR3 runs 19 residues. CDR1 and CDR2 (germline): MDHEN, SYDVKM. Losses at the gene ends were 6 bases for V and 0 bases for J; bases not matched to a gene: 16. CDR3 region: CASRAPDRVKTSSYNEQFF. In nucleotides, the CDR3 is TGTGCCAGCAGAGCGCCGGACAGGGTTAAAACTAGCTCCTACAATGAGCAGTTCTTC.

The rearrangement uses TRBV5-4 and TRBJ2-5; 15 nucleotides match TRBD2. This CDR3 has 18 residues. Germline values: CDR1 SGHNT, CDR2 YYREEE (reference sequence). With 4 bases clipped from V and 4 bases from J, the junction kept 11 bases outside the gene matches. The CDR3 region has the DNA TGTGCCAGCAGCATCAAGGGACTAGCGGGGGGCCGTCGAGAGACCCAGTACTTC. It translates to CASSIKGLAGGRRETQYF.

CDR3 region: CASSYPGRRLAGANVLTF. The CDR3 nucleotides read TGTGCCAGCAGCTACCCGGGACGGAGGTTAGCTGGGGCCAACGTCCTGACTTTC. The rearrangement joins TRBV11-2 to TRBJ2-6, with D possibly called TRBD1 or TRBD2 (5 bases each). This CDR3 contains 18 residues. Trimming removed 4 bases at V and 2 bases at J, with 18 bases between. Germline assignment: CDR1 SGHAT and CDR2 FQNNGV.

The chain couples TRBV27 to TRBJ2-1, with 9 bases aligning to TRBD1. CDR1 MNHEY and CDR2 SMNVEV come from the germline V gene (reference sequence). Trimming took 5 bases from V and 4 from J; bases not matched to a gene: 9. The CDR3 is made up of 16 amino acids. Written as DNA, the CDR3 is TGTGCCAGCAGTGTGCGAGGACAGGGGCCGTACAATGAGCAGTTCTTC. The encoded protein is CASSVRGQGPYNEQFF.

This rearrangement joins TRBV20-1 to TRBJ1-1, with 7 positions matching TRBD1. The CDR3 has 15 amino acids. In germline, CDR1 is DFQATT, CDR2 SNEGSKA (reference sequence). V lost 0 bases to trimming and J lost 5 bases; unmatched junction nucleotides: 9. DNA of the CDR3: TGCAGTGCTAGAGATAGTGGCAGGGGGAGGACTGAAGCTTTCTTT. It codes for CSARDSGRGRTEAFF.

V is TRBV15 and J is TRBJ1-1, with 7 bases that match TRBD1. After removal of 0 bases from V and 10 bases from J, the junction contained 8 bases not matched to a gene. This CDR3 is built from 14 residues. Germline CDR1 LNHNV, CDR2 YYDKDF (reference sequence). For the CDR3, the DNA is TGTGCCACCAGCAGAGATCCCGACAGGGCGTTAGCTTTCTTT. Translating it yields CATSRDPDRALAFF.

This sequence joins TRBV7-9 and TRBJ2-4, with D unresolved. This CDR3 has 12 amino acids. In germline, CDR1 is SEHNR, CDR2 FQNEAQ (reference sequence). The germline V and J ends were trimmed by 5 bases and 8 bases, with 10 bases remaining between them. CDR3 in amino acids: CASSPDTYIQYF. For the CDR3, the DNA is TGTGCCAGCAGCCCCGACACGTACATTCAGTACTTC.

The chain combines TRBV20-1 with TRBJ2-2; 11 positions agree with TRBD2. With V trimmed by 3 bases and J by 2 bases, 8 bases remained unmatched. CDR1 is DFQATT and CDR2 is SNEGSKA in the germline V gene (reference sequence). CDR3 length: 17 amino acids. The DNA for the CDR3 is TGCAGTGCTAGGCCCCCGGGACTAGCGGCTAACACCGGGGAGCTGTTTTTT. Amino acid sequence: CSARPPGLAANTGELFF.

V gene TRBV2 combines with J gene TRBJ2-5, with D perhaps matching TRBD1 (5 bases). Germline V lookup: CDR1 SNHLY, CDR2 FYNNEI. V was shortened by 8 bases and J by 5 bases, with 15 bases between the two germline ends. CDR3 size: 13 residues. The CDR3 region has the DNA TGTGCCAGCGCCCCTGGTGGGGCGGAGACCCAGTACTTC. It yields the protein CASAPGGAETQYF.

The gene calls are TRBV27 and TRBJ2-7, with TRBD1 as a possible D gene (5 bases). CDR3 length: 12 residues. Trimming stripped 6 bases from V and 2 bases from J, with 8 bases between. Germline loops: CDR1 MNHEY, CDR2 SMNVEV (reference sequence). The DNA of the CDR3 is TGTGCCAGCAGCCCCAGGGCCTACGAGCAGTACTTC. Translated: CASSPRAYEQYF.

The chain recombines TRBV30 with TRBJ2-1; D might be TRBD1 or TRBD2, each matching 6 bases. V shed 6 bases and J shed 12 bases, with 21 bases lying between them. Germline CDR1 GTSNPN, CDR2 SVGIG (reference sequence). The CDR3 contains 13 residues. The CDR3 sequence: CACSQGLARVQFF. CDR3 nucleotides: TGTGCCTGTAGTCAGGGGCTAGCGAGAGTGCAGTTCTTC.

The chain couples TRBV6-6 to TRBJ1-2, with no clear D. V dropped 4 bases and J dropped 0 bases, with 6 bases sitting between them. This CDR3 is built from 13 residues. Germline-derived CDR1 and CDR2 are MNHNY and SVGAGI (reference sequence). CDR3 sequence: CASSFSTNYGYTF. In DNA form, the CDR3 reads TGTGCCAGCAGTTTCTCTACTAACTATGGCTACACCTTC.

V and J are TRBV5-4 and TRBJ2-5; a possible D gene is TRBD1 (6 bases). The CDR3 is made up of 15 amino acids. Trimming shortened V by 0 bases and J by 1 base, and 10 bases separated the two germline ends. Germline V CDR1 and CDR2: SGHNT, YYREEE (reference sequence). CDR3 sequence (DNA): TGTGCCAGCAGCTTGGCCGGACAGTTCCAAGAGACCCAGTACTTC. It specifies CASSLAGQFQETQYF. The full variable domain, with the rest looked up from reference TRBV5-4 and TRBJ2-5, is ETGVTQSPTHLIKTRGQQVTLRCSSQSGHNTVSWYQQALGQGPQFIFQYYREEENGRGNFPPRFSGLQFPNYSSELNVNALELDDSALYLCASSLAGQFQETQYFGPGTRLLVL.

This chain connects TRBV12-3 or TRBV12-4 to TRBJ2-2, with unresolved D. This CDR3 has 13 amino acids. V dropped 3 bases and J dropped 9 bases, with 11 bases sitting between them. This CDR3 is CASSFSGGRELFF. The CDR3 DNA sequence: TGTGCCAGCAGTTTCTCGGGTGGCCGGGAGCTGTTTTTT.

The genes are TRBV20-1 and TRBJ1-2; TRBD1 is a possible D gene (6 bases). V was clipped by 3 bases and J by 1 base, with 15 bases between them. Germline loops: CDR1 DFQATT, CDR2 SNEGSKA (reference sequence). This CDR3 is built from 15 residues. The CDR3 loop reads CSASEARGLNYGYTF. The CDR3 bases are TGCAGTGCTAGTGAGGCCAGGGGCCTTAACTATGGCTACACCTTC.

The DNA for the CDR3 is TGTGCCAGCAGTTCCTCAGGGGATCAGCCCCAGCATTTT. It codes for CASSSSGDQPQHF. The chain links TRBV11-2 to TRBJ1-5, with a possible D match to TRBD1 (6 bases). CDR1 and CDR2 from the germline V gene are SGHAT and FQNNGV. There are 13 residues in the CDR3. V was shortened by 6 bases and J by 5 bases, with 11 bases between the two germline ends. Together with reference TRBV11-2 and TRBJ1-5, the CDR3 gives the full variable domain: EAGVAQSPRYKIIEKRQSVAFWCNPISGHATLYWYQQILGQGPKLLIQFQNNGVVDDSQLPKDRFSAERLKGVDSTLKIQPAKLEDSAVYLCASSSSGDQPQHFGDGTRLSIL.

The chain joins TRBV20-1 to TRBJ2-3; 7 bases line up with TRBD2. CDR1 is DFQATT, CDR2 SNEGSKA, per germline (reference sequence). The V and J ends lost 6 bases and 2 bases, in that order; junction bases with no gene match: 14. The CDR3 is 16 residues long. The CDR3 DNA reads as TGCAGTGCCAACCGAGCGTGGGGGGGAATCACAGATACGCAGTATTTT. The encoded protein is CSANRAWGGITDTQYF.

The chain recombines TRBV6-5 with TRBJ1-1; a possible D gene is TRBD1 (6 bases). The CDR3 is made up of 13 amino acids. The V end was cut by 8 bases, the J end by 6 bases, with 16 bases between. The germline V gene encodes CDR1 MNHEY and CDR2 SVGAGI. The CDR3 sequence: CASRSGARPEAFF. CDR3 nucleotide sequence: TGTGCCAGCCGATCGGGGGCGCGGCCTGAAGCTTTCTTT.

This rearrangement joins TRBV12-3 or TRBV12-4 to TRBJ2-2, with unresolved D. Deletions cut 2 bases from V and 2 bases from J, with 9 bases between. The CDR3 contains 15 residues. The CDR3, as DNA: TGTGCCAGCAGTTTAAACTTCCGAAACACCGGGGAGCTGTTTTTT. Encoded protein: CASSLNFRNTGELFF.

The chain recombines TRBV9 with TRBJ2-3; D might be TRBD2 (5 bases). The CDR3 has 13 amino acids. The germline CDR1 and CDR2 sequences are SGDLS and YYNGEE. V dropped 2 bases and J dropped 6 bases, with 10 bases sitting between them. The DNA for the CDR3 is TGTGCCAGCAGCGTGGACTTTAGGGATACGCAGTATTTT. Translated, it gives CASSVDFRDTQYF. Together with reference TRBV9 and TRBJ2-3, the CDR3 gives the full variable domain: DSGVTQTPKHLITATGQRVTLRCSPRSGDLSVYWYQQSLDQGLQFLIQYYNGEERAKGNILERFSAQQFPDLHSELNLSSLELGDSALYFCASSVDFRDTQYFGPGTRLTVL.